The table lists the clone carrying this TCR beta chain with many counts. The target antigen is unknown. This record belongs to a study of regulatory T cells in long-lasting Graves disease. Study-level results: TRBV28, TRBJ1-2 and TRBJ2-5 emerged as the favored segments in persistent disease.

Arm-PCR of CDR3 regions and iRepertoire HTBI primers were the basis on which TCR beta libraries were built. TCRdb analysed the multiplex PCR reads with MiXCR anew, one entry per CDR3 protein. The sample yields around 420,000 distinct CDR3 sequences, about a sixth seen once. Stated time point: newly diagnosed GD, antithyroid drugs for less than 3 months. Researchers made the TCR library from RNA that was extracted from PBMCs. Patients came through an endocrinology department, and that department was in Xi'an, China. The CDR3 sequence is 18 residues long. Germline CDR1 is MNHEY and CDR2 is SVGEGT. Trimming shortened V by 2 bases and J by 0 bases, and 14 bases separated the two germline ends.

This chain joins TRBV6-2 or TRBV6-3 and TRBJ2-6; D is possibly TRBD1 (6 bases). This specimen consisted of peripheral blood mononuclear cells (PBMCs), obtained at new diagnosis, from a patient treated with antithyroid drugs. This TCR came from a female donor with Graves disease. The CDR3 nucleotides are TGTGCCAGCAGTTACACCGGGACACCCTCCTCTGGGGCCAACGTCCTGACTTTC. Amino acids: CASSYTGTPSSGANVLTF.